A single sample gave rise to the 24 T cell receptor beta chains below, sequenced in a study of tumor-infiltrating lymphocytes in localized non-small cell lung cancer. Sequenced by immunoSEQ multiplex PCR; TCRdb stores in-frame clones only, minus some. In the table there are some 8,100 clones, 63% of which are singletons. Sequenced: uninvolved lung tissue not adjacent to the tumor. These receptors all stem from a human donor with non-small cell lung cancer.

The chain uses TRBV7-2 and TRBJ2-7, with 7 bases identical to TRBD2. V shed 1 base, J shed 3 bases, and the junction held 6 bases outside the gene matches. The germline V gene has CDR1 SGHTA and CDR2 FQGNSA. The CDR3 extends over 15 amino acids. CDR3 sequence: CASSLGIGEGYEQYF. CDR3 coding DNA: TGTGCCAGCAGCTTAGGGATAGGGGAGGGCTACGAGCAGTACTTC.

The genes are TRBV30 and TRBJ1-1; TRBD1 is a possible D gene (5 bases). Germline loops: CDR1 GTSNPN, CDR2 SVGIG (reference sequence). This CDR3 contains 12 residues. Trimming pared 0 bases from V and 5 bases from J, leaving 7 bases between. CDR3: CAWSVGVTEAFF. The CDR3 DNA reads TGTGCCTGGAGTGTAGGGGTTACTGAAGCTTTCTTT. Full variable domain (outside the CDR3, taken from reference TRBV30 and TRBJ1-1): SQTIHQWPATLVQPVGSPLSLECTVEGTSNPNLYWYRQAAGRGLQLLFYSVGIGQISSEVPQNLSASRPQDRQFILSSKKLLLSDSGFYLCAWSVGVTEAFFGQGTRLTVV.

This clone showed up just a few times. The chain recombines TRBV7-3 with TRBJ2-7; tentative D call: TRBD2 (6 bases). CDR1 and CDR2 from the germline V gene are SGHTA and FQGTGA. V was shortened by 6 bases and J by 7 bases, with 16 bases between the two germline ends. The CDR3 covers 13 residues. The CDR3 DNA follows: TGTGCCAGCAGTCCCGGAGGGGCGGGTGAGCAGTACTTC. Amino acids: CASSPGGAGEQYF.

This clone is judged medium-sized (0.01 to 0.1%). The V gene is TRBV4-1, the J gene TRBJ1-2; D is uncertain. This CDR3 comprises 16 residues. Germline V gene sequence: CDR1 MGHRA, CDR2 YSYEKL. Deletions cut 1 base from V and 4 bases from J, with 16 bases between. The CDR3, as DNA: TGCGCCAGCAGCCAAGTGTCGAGGGAGGATGCCTATGGCTACACCTTC. Residues: CASSQVSREDAYGYTF.

The CDR3, as DNA: TGTGCCAGCAGTTACTCGCGCGAGCAGTACTTC. This encodes CASSYSREQYF. The rearrangement joins TRBV6-5 to TRBJ2-7; D unresolved. V was shortened by 0 bases and J by 6 bases, with 3 bases between the two germline ends. Germline CDR1 MNHEY, CDR2 SVGAGI. This CDR3 is built from 11 residues.

This clone was picked up a small number of times. This chain connects TRBV7-6 to TRBJ2-7; 8 positions agree with TRBD1. The trim removed 1 base at V and 1 base at J, leaving 6 bases unmatched. Per germline, CDR1 SGHVS and CDR2 FNYEAQ. This CDR3 spans 16 amino acids. CDR3 loop: CASSLGAGGSSYEQYF. In DNA, the CDR3 is TGTGCCAGCAGCTTAGGGGCAGGGGGCTCTTCCTACGAGCAGTACTTC.

This clone was observed a few times. This CDR3 is also generated by other DNA sequences in the sample. The V and J genes are TRBV9 and TRBJ1-3; D not certain. V was cut by 0 bases and J by 3 bases, with 4 bases left in between. The germline V gene has CDR1 SGDLS and CDR2 YYNGEE. This CDR3 has 13 residues. The CDR3 nucleotides are TGTGCCAGCAGCGTAGAAGGTGGAAACACCATATATTTT. It translates to CASSVEGGNTIYF.

In this sample, this clone is medium-sized (0.01 to 0.1%). This sample includes further DNA sequences coding for the same CDR3. The CDR3 loop is CASSARQGNSNQPQHF. In DNA, the CDR3 is TGTGCCAGTAGTGCCCGACAGGGAAATAGCAATCAGCCCCAGCATTTT. The chain uses TRBV19 and TRBJ1-5, with 7 nucleotides matching TRBD1. Germline CDR1 reads LNHDA; CDR2 reads SQIVND (reference sequence). The CDR3 runs to 16 residues. The J segment lost 0 bases and the V segment lost 5 bases, leaving 7 bases of the junction unmatched.

This chain links TRBV30 with TRBJ2-7; the match to TRBD2 covers 8 bases. In germline, CDR1 is GTSNPN, CDR2 SVGIG (reference sequence). With V trimmed by 2 bases and J by 7 bases, 13 bases remained unmatched. The CDR3 runs 15 residues. The CDR3 DNA reads TGTGCCTGGAGTAGCGGGGGAGTCATCACGGGGGAGCAGTACTTC. This translates into CAWSSGGVITGEQYF.

This clone was picked up one time. The chain recombines TRBV6-6 with TRBJ2-5; tentatively, D is TRBD2 (5 bases). Germline V gene lookup returns CDR1 MNHNY and CDR2 SVGAGI (reference sequence). V dropped 5 bases and J dropped 7 bases, with 8 bases sitting between them. This CDR3 is built from 11 residues. The CDR3: CASSDRGTQYF. In DNA, the CDR3 is TGTGCCAGCAGTGACCGGGGGACCCAGTACTTC.

In its sample, this clone was seen a few times. The chain couples TRBV30 to TRBJ2-5; 10 bases fit TRBD2. The CDR3 contains 14 residues. Looked up from germline, CDR1 is GTSNPN and CDR2 is SVGIG (reference sequence). J gave up 5 bases and V 2 bases, and 5 bases lay outside the gene matches. The CDR3 coding sequence is TGTGCCTGGAGTCCTAGCGGGGGTGGGGAGACCCAGTACTTC. It translates to CAWSPSGGGETQYF.

The chain uses TRBV19 and TRBJ1-1, with a weak D call TRBD1 (6 bases). The CDR3 is 14 amino acids. Germline CDR1 LNHDA, CDR2 SQIVND (reference sequence). Trimming left V 7 bases short and J 0 bases short, with 12 bases between. CDR3 DNA sequence: TGTGCCAGTACCCGGACAGTTATGAACACTGAAGCTTTCTTT. It translates to CASTRTVMNTEAFF. The full variable domain, completed using reference TRBV19 and TRBJ1-1, is DGGITQSPKYLFRKEGQNVTLSCEQNLNHDAMYWYRQDPGQGLRLIYYSQIVNDFQKGDIAEGYSVSREKKESFPLTVTSAQKNPTAFYLCASTRTVMNTEAFFGQGTRLTVV.

The genes are TRBV5-4 and TRBJ1-6, with 7 bases lining up with TRBD1. This CDR3 is built from 14 residues. Unmatched junction bases numbered 4, after V lost 0 bases and J lost 10 bases. Per the germline V gene, CDR1 is SGHNT and CDR2 is YYREEE (reference sequence). The CDR3: CASSLGQGSSPLHF. The CDR3 bases are TGTGCCAGCAGCTTGGGACAGGGTAGCTCACCCCTCCACTTT.

The V call is TRBV14, the J call TRBJ2-5; 9 bases align to TRBD2. V lost 4 bases, J lost 4 bases, and 10 bases stayed unmatched. This CDR3 is 16 amino acids long. Germline V gives CDR1 SGHDN, CDR2 FVKESK. CDR3 in amino acids: CASSPLSSGGSETQYF. The DNA of the CDR3 is TGTGCCAGCAGCCCCCTTAGCAGCGGGGGGTCAGAGACCCAGTACTTC.

This clone is deemed medium-sized. V is TRBV14 and J is TRBJ1-6, with no clear D. The V end lost 0 bases, the J end lost 8 bases, and 2 bases lay between the germline ends. Germline-derived CDR1 and CDR2 are SGHDN and FVKESK. CDR3 length: 12 amino acids. CDR3 sequence (DNA): TGTGCCAGCAGCCAAGACTATTCACCCCTCCACTTT. It yields the protein CASSQDYSPLHF. The entire variable domain, with the rest obtained from reference TRBV14 and TRBJ1-6, is as follows: EAGVTQFPSHSVIEKGQTVTLRCDPISGHDNLYWYRRVMGKEIKFLLHFVKESKQDESGMPNNRFLAERTGGTYSTLKVQPAELEDSGVYFCASSQDYSPLHFGNGTRLTVT.

The chain joins TRBV30 to TRBJ2-5; TRBD1 matches at 7 bases. Matching the DNA end better, TRBJ2-7 makes the J call doubtful. The CDR3 length is 14 residues. In germline, CDR1 is GTSNPN, CDR2 SVGIG (reference sequence). In DNA, the CDR3 is TGTGCCTGGAGACCGGGACAGACCCACTACGAGCAGTACTTC. It codes for CAWRPGQTHYEQYF.

The rearrangement links TRBV2 to TRBJ2-2; TRBD1 aligns across 8 bases. Losses at the gene ends were 6 bases for V and 7 bases for J; bases not matched to a gene: 10. The CDR3 runs 15 residues. Germline V gene data show CDR1 as SNHLY and CDR2 as FYNNEI. This CDR3 reads CASSREQGANGELFF. Written as DNA, the CDR3 is TGTGCCAGCAGCAGAGAGCAGGGGGCTAACGGGGAGCTGTTTTTT.

The CDR3 sequence is CASSLDSSGANVLTF. Written as DNA, the CDR3 is TGCGCCAGCAGCCTCGACAGTTCTGGGGCCAACGTCCTGACTTTC. The genes are TRBV5-1 and TRBJ2-6; D perhaps matches TRBD1 (5 bases). V was clipped by 4 bases and J by 1 base, with 9 bases between them. The V gene's germline CDR1 is SGHRS and CDR2 YFSETQ. The CDR3 is made up of 15 amino acids.

This chain connects TRBV30 to TRBJ2-1; TRBD2 agrees at 7 bases. Losses at the gene ends were 2 bases for V and 4 bases for J; bases not matched to a gene: 5. Germline V CDR1 and CDR2: GTSNPN, SVGIG (reference sequence). CDR3 length: 14 residues. This chain's CDR3 is CAWSLGTKYNEQFF. For the CDR3, the DNA is TGTGCCTGGAGTTTGGGGACTAAATACAATGAGCAGTTCTTC.

The chain employs TRBV11-1 and TRBJ2-3, with a possible D match to TRBD2 (5 bases). Germline assignment: CDR1 SGHAT and CDR2 FQDESV (reference sequence). Trimming pared 4 bases from V and 0 bases from J, leaving 14 bases between. This CDR3 has 16 amino acids. The CDR3 coding sequence is TGTGCCAGCAGCTACGGTCGGGGAAGTAGCACAGATACGCAGTATTTT. Protein sequence: CASSYGRGSSTDTQYF.

This clone appeared a single time. The chain joins TRBV2 to TRBJ1-1, with TRBD1 matching over 7 bases. The germline V gene has CDR1 SNHLY and CDR2 FYNNEI. The CDR3 is 14 amino acids. V dropped 6 bases and J dropped 3; count of bases not matched to a gene: 7. The CDR3 protein is CASRGTVSYTEAFF. The CDR3 coding sequence is TGTGCCAGCAGGGGGACAGTTTCCTACACTGAAGCTTTCTTT. The variable domain in full, completed from reference TRBV2 and TRBJ1-1, reads EPEVTQTPSHQVTQMGQEVILRCVPISNHLYFYWYRQILGQKVEFLVSFYNNEISEKSEIFDDQFSVERPDGSNFTLKIRSTKLEDSAMYFCASRGTVSYTEAFFGQGTRLTVV.

The chain recombines TRBV29-1 with TRBJ2-5, with TRBD2 matching over 13 bases. The germline gives CDR1 SQVTM, CDR2 ANQGSEA. The CDR3 runs 15 residues. The junction had 9 bases not matched to a gene; V was cut back by 7 bases and J by 4 bases. CDR3 amino acids: CSASLLAGGSETQYF. CDR3 sequence (DNA): TGCAGCGCCTCTTTACTAGCGGGGGGGTCAGAGACCCAGTACTTC.

This chain uses TRBV4-1 with TRBJ2-2; D call uncertain. CDR1 is MGHRA, CDR2 YSYEKL, per germline. The CDR3 covers 13 residues. Trimming took 3 bases from V and 1 from J, leaving 3 bases between them. This chain's CDR3 is CASSHKNTGELFF. CDR3 nucleotides: TGCGCCAGCAGCCACAAGAACACCGGGGAGCTGTTTTTT.

This clone occurred a few times. CDR3 residues: CATSRARGEAFF. The CDR3, as DNA: TGTGCCACCAGCAGAGCCCGCGGTGAAGCTTTCTTT. The V gene is TRBV15, the J gene TRBJ1-1; unclear D gene. CDR3 length equals 12 residues. Germline V gives CDR1 LNHNV, CDR2 YYDKDF (reference sequence). V was trimmed by 1 base and J by 7 bases, leaving 7 bases between them.